Shown below are 9 T cell receptor beta chains from a single sample sequenced in a study of OX40 agonist ivuxolimab in advanced cancers. Profiled with immunoSEQ multiplex PCR; TCRdb holds only in-frame clones, not every one. The repertoire holds 75,000 to 95,000 clones, roughly 87% seen once, with about 3.4% in the top ten. The source was CD4+ or CD8+ T cells sorted from blood, collected in a trial of the OX40 agonist ivuxolimab. Source of these receptors: an adult with an advanced solid tumor such as melanoma, head and neck, liver or kidney cancer.

This chain joins TRBV11-3 and TRBJ2-5, with a weak D call TRBD1 (6 bases). The V gene's germline CDR1 is SGHNT and CDR2 YENEEA. The CDR3 loop spans 15 amino acids. V lost 3 bases and J 3 bases, leaving 14 bases between the germline ends. The CDR3, as DNA: TGTGCCAGCAGCTTCTCAGGGGTACAGGAAGAGACCCAGTACTTC. Translated: CASSFSGVQEETQYF.

The chain carries TRBV19 and TRBJ2-7; D unclear. This CDR3 is built from 14 residues. Germline lookup yields CDR1 LNHDA and CDR2 SQIVND (reference sequence). Trimming removed 3 bases at V and 5 bases at J, with 14 bases between. The chain's CDR3 is CASSMAGRVHEQYF. The CDR3 nucleotides are TGTGCCAGTAGTATGGCCGGCCGCGTCCACGAGCAGTACTTC.

V is TRBV6-6 and J is TRBJ1-2; D remains ambiguous. There are 14 residues in the CDR3. CDR1 is MNHNY and CDR2 is SVGAGI in the germline V gene (reference sequence). V was cut by 6 bases and J by 3 bases, with 14 bases left in between. The CDR3 here is CASSRPGNDYGYTF. The CDR3 DNA is TGTGCCAGCAGCCGACCGGGAAATGACTATGGCTACACCTTC.

This chain joins TRBV5-1 and TRBJ1-1, with 7 bases matching TRBD1. Germline V gene lookup returns CDR1 SGHRS and CDR2 YFSETQ. The V and J ends lost 2 bases and 2 bases, in that order; junction bases with no gene match: 6. The CDR3 length is 15 residues. In nucleotides, the CDR3 is TGCGCCAGCAGCTTCCGCGACAGGGACAACACTGAAGCTTTCTTT. Amino acids: CASSFRDRDNTEAFF.

The chain employs TRBV7-3 and TRBJ1-1, with a possible D match to TRBD1 (6 bases). The germline gives CDR1 SGHTA, CDR2 FQGTGA. This CDR3 region has 14 residues. The ends were cut back, 4 bases at V and 4 bases at J, with 13 bases in the middle. DNA of the CDR3: TGTGCCAGCAGCTCTACCGGGACAAGCACTGAAGCTTTCTTT. Translation gives CASSSTGTSTEAFF.

This clone was observed a few times. CDR3 in amino acids: CASSLGLAGGQETQYF. Written as DNA, the CDR3 is TGTGCCAGCAGCTTAGGCCTAGCGGGGGGGCAGGAGACCCAGTACTTC. The chain links TRBV7-2 to TRBJ2-5; 12 nucleotides agree with TRBD2. From germline, CDR1 is SGHTA and CDR2 FQGNSA. This CDR3 is built from 16 residues. J gave up 5 bases and V 1 base, and 5 bases lay outside the gene matches.

V is TRBV5-1 and J is TRBJ2-7, with TRBD1 matching over 7 bases. V lost 0 bases and J lost 4; bases outside the gene matches: 19. This CDR3 has 19 residues. Germline-derived CDR1 and CDR2 are SGHRS and YFSETQ. The CDR3 DNA reads as TGCGCCAGCAGCTTGGCTTGGGGGACAGCTAATCTACCAAAATACGAGCAGTACTTC. Protein sequence: CASSLAWGTANLPKYEQYF.

This chain connects TRBV18 to TRBJ2-7; 7 bases are shared with TRBD1. Germline V gene data show CDR1 as KGHSH and CDR2 as LQKENI. The CDR3 consists of 13 residues. V shed 3 bases and J 6 bases; nucleotides not matched to a gene: 5. DNA for the CDR3: TGTGCCAGCTCACCTGACTCAGGGGGCGAGCAGTACTTC. Translation gives CASSPDSGGEQYF. The variable domain in full, with the rest retrieved from reference TRBV18 and TRBJ2-7, is NAGVMQNPRHLVRRRGQEARLRCSPMKGHSHVYWYRQLPEEGLKFMVYLQKENIIDESGMPKERFSAEFPKEGPSILRIQQVVRGDSAAYFCASSPDSGGEQYFGPGTRLTVT.

This chain links TRBV7-2 with TRBJ1-4, with D unclear. Trimming shortened V by 2 bases and J by 0 bases, and 4 bases separated the two germline ends. Looked up from germline, CDR1 is SGHTA and CDR2 is FQGNSA. This CDR3 region has 14 residues. The CDR3 loop reads CASSLKTTNEKLFF. In nucleotides, the CDR3 is TGTGCCAGCAGCTTAAAGACAACTAATGAAAAACTGTTTTTT.